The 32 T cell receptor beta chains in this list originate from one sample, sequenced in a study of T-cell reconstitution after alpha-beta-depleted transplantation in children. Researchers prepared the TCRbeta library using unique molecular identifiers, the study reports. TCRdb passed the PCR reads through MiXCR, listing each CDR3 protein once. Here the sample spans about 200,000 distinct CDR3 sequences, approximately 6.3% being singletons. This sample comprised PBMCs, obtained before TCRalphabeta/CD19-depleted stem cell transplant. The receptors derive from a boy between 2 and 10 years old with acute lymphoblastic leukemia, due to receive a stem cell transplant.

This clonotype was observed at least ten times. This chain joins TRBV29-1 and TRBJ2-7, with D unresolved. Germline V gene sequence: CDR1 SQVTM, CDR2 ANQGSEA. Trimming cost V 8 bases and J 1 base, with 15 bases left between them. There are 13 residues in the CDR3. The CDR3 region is CSYRSTDSYEQYF. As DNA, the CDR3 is TGCAGCTACAGATCGACCGATTCCTACGAGCAGTACTTC.

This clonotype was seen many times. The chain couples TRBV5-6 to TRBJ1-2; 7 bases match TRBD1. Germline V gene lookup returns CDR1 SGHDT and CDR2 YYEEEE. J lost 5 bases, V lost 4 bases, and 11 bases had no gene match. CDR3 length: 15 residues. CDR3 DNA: TGTGCCAGCAGCGGAGGAGGGGGCACCCCGTATGGCTACACCTTC. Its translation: CASSGGGGTPYGYTF.

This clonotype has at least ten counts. The CDR3 DNA is TGTGCCAGCAGTCCGACTAGCGGGGGCGGGGATGAGCAGTTCTTC. It encodes CASSPTSGGGDEQFF. The V call is TRBV28, the J call TRBJ2-1; 12 bases match TRBD2. The trim removed 5 bases at V and 8 bases at J, leaving 7 bases unmatched. There are 15 residues in the CDR3. The germline V gene has CDR1 MDHEN and CDR2 SYDVKM.

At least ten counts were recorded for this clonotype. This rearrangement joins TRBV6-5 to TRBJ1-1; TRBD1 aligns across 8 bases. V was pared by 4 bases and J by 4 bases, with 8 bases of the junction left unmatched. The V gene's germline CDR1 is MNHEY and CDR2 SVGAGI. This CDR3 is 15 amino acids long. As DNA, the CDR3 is TGTGCCAGCAGTTCCGGACAGGGAGGGTTCACTGAAGCTTTCTTT. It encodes CASSSGQGGFTEAFF.

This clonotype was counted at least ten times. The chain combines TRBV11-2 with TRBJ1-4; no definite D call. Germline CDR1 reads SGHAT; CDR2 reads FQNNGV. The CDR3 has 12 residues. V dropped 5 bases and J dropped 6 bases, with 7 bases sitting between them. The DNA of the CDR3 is TGTGCCAGCAGCGTTGGGGATGAAAAACTGTTTTTT. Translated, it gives CASSVGDEKLFF. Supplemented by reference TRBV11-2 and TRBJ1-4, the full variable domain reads EAGVAQSPRYKIIEKRQSVAFWCNPISGHATLYWYQQILGQGPKLLIQFQNNGVVDDSQLPKDRFSAERLKGVDSTLKIQPAKLEDSAVYLCASSVGDEKLFFGSGTQLSVL.

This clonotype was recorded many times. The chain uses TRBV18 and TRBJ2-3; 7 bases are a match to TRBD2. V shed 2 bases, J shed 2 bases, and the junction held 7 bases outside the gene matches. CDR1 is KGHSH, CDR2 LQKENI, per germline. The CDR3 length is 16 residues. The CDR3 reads CASSPASGFYTDTQYF. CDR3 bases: TGTGCCAGCTCACCAGCTAGCGGCTTTTACACAGATACGCAGTATTTT.

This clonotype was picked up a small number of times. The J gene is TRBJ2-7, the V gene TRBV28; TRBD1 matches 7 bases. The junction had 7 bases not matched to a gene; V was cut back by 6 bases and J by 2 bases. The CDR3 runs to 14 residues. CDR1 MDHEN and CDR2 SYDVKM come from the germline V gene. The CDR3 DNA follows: TGTGCCAGCAGATCGACAGGGTTCCCCTACGAGCAGTACTTC. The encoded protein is CASRSTGFPYEQYF.

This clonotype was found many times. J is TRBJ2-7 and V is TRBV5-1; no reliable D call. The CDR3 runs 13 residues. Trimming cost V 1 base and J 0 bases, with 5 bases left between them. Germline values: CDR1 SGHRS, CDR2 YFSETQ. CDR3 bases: TGCGCCAGCAGCTTGACAGACTCCTACGAGCAGTACTTC. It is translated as CASSLTDSYEQYF.

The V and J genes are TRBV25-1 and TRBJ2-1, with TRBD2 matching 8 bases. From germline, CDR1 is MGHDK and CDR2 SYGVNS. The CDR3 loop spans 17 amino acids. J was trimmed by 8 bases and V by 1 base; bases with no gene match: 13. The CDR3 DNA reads TGTGCCAGCAGTGAATGGACAGCGGGAGAAAGGGGCGATGAGCAGTTCTTC. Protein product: CASSEWTAGERGDEQFF.

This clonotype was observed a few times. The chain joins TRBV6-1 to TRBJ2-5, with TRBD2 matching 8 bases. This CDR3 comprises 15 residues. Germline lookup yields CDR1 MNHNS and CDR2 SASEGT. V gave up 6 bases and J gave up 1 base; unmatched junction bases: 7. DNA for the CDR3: TGTGCCAGCAGCACGGGCGGGGGGTTCCAAGAGACCCAGTACTTC. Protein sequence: CASSTGGGFQETQYF.

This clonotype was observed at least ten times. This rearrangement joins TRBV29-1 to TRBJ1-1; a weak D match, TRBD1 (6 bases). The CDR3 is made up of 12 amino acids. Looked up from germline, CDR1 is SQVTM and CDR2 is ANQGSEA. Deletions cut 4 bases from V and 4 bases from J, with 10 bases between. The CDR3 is CSVAGAVTEAFF. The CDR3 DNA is TGCAGCGTTGCAGGGGCGGTCACTGAAGCTTTCTTT.

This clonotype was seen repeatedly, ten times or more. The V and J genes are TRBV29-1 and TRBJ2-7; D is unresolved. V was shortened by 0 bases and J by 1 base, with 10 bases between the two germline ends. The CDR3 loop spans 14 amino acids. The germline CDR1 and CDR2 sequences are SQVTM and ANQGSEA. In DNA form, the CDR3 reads TGCAGCGTTGAAGAAGTGGGTCGATCCTACGAGCAGTACTTC. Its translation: CSVEEVGRSYEQYF.

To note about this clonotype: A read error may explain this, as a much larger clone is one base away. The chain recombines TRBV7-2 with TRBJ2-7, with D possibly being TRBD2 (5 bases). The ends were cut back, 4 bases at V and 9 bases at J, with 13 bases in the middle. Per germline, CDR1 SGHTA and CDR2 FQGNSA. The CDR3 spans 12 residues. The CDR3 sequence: CASSSSRPRQYF. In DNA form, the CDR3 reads TGTGCCAGCAGCTCTAGCCGGCCTAGGCAGTACTTC.

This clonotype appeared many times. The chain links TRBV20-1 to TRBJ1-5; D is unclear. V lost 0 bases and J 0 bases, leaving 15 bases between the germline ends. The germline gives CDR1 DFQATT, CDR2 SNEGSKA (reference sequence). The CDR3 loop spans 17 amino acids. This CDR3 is CSARDGLRSHSNQPQHF. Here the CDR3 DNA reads TGCAGTGCTAGAGATGGCCTCAGGTCCCATAGCAATCAGCCCCAGCATTTT.

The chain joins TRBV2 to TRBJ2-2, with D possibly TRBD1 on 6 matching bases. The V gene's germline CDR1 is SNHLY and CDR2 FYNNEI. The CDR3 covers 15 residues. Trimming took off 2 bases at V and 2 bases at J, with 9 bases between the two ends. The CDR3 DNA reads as TGTGCCAGCAGTGAATGGGGGCGAAACACCGGGGAGCTGTTTTTT. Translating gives CASSEWGRNTGELFF. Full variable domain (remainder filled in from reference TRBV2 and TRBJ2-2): EPEVTQTPSHQVTQMGQEVILRCVPISNHLYFYWYRQILGQKVEFLVSFYNNEISEKSEIFDDQFSVERPDGSNFTLKIRSTKLEDSAMYFCASSEWGRNTGELFFGEGSRLTVL.

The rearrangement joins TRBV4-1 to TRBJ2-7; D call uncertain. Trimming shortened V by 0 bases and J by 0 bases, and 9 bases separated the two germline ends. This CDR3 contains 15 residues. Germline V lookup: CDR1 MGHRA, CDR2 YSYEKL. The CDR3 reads CASSQDLRASYEQYF. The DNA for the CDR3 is TGCGCCAGCAGCCAAGATCTCCGGGCCTCCTACGAGCAGTACTTC.

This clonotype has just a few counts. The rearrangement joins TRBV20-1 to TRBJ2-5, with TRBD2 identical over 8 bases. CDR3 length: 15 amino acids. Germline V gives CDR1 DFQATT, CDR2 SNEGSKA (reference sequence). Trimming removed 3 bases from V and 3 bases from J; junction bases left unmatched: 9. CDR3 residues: CSARILGREEETQYF. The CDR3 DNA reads TGCAGTGCTAGGATCTTGGGGCGGGAGGAAGAGACCCAGTACTTC.

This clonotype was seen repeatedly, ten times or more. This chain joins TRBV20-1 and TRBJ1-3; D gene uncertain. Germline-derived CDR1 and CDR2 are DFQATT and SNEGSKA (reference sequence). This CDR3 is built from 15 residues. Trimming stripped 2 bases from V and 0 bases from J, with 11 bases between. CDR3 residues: CSARKDAISGNTIYF. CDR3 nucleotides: TGCAGTGCTAGAAAGGATGCAATCTCTGGAAACACCATATATTTT.

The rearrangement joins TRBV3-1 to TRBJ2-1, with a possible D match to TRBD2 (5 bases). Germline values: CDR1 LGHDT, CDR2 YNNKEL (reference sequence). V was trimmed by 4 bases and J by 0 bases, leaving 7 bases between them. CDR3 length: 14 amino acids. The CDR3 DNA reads TGTGCCAGCAGCCCGGGAAACTCCTACAATGAGCAGTTCTTC. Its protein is CASSPGNSYNEQFF.

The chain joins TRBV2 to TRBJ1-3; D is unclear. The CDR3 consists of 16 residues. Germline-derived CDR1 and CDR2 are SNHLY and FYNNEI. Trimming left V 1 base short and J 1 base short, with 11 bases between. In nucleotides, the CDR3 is TGTGCCAGCAGTGAAGTCCGTCGGGCGTCTGGAAACACCATATATTTT. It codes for CASSEVRRASGNTIYF.

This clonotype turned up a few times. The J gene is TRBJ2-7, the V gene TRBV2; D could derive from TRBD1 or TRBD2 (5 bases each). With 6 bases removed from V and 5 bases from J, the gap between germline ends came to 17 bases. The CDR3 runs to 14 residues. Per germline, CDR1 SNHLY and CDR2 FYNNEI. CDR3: CASRGDGDPDEQYF. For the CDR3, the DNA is TGTGCCAGCAGGGGGGACGGGGACCCCGACGAGCAGTACTTC.

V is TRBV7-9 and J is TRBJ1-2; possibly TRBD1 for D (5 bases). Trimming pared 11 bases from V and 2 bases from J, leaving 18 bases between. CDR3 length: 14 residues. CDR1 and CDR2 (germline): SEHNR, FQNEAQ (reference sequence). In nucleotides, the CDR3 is TGTGCCTCACAAAACCAGGGCCCCAACTATGGCTACACCTTC. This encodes CASQNQGPNYGYTF.

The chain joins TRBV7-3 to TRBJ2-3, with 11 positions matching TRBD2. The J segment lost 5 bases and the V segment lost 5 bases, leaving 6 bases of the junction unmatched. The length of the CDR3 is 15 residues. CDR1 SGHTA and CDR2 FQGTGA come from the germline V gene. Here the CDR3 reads CASSVLAGELDTQYF. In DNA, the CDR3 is TGTGCCAGCAGCGTACTAGCGGGGGAACTAGATACGCAGTATTTT.

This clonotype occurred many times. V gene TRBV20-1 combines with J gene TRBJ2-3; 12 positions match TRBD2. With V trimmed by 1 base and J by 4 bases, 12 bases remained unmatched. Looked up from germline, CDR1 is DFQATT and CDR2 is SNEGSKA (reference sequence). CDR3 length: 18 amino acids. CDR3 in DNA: TGCAGTGCTAGAGTTGACTGGACTAGCGGGGATTCTGCAGATACGCAGTATTTT. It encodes CSARVDWTSGDSADTQYF.

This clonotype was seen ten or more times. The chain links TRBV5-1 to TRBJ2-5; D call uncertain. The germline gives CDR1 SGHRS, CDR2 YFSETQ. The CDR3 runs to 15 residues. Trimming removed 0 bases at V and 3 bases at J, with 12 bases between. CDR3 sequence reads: CASSLGGFSEETQYF. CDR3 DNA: TGCGCCAGCAGCTTGGGGGGATTCTCAGAAGAGACCCAGTACTTC. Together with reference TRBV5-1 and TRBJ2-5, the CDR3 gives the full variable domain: KAGVTQTPRYLIKTRGQQVTLSCSPISGHRSVSWYQQTPGQGLQFLFEYFSETQRNKGNFPGRFSGRQFSNSRSEMNVSTLELGDSALYLCASSLGGFSEETQYFGPGTRLLVL.

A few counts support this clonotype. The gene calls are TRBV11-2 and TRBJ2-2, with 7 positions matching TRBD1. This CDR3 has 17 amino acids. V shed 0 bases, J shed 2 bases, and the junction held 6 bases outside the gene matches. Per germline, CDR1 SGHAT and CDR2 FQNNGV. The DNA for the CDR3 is TGTGCCAGCAGCTTAGACCGACAGGGACCCAACACCGGGGAGCTGTTTTTT. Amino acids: CASSLDRQGPNTGELFF.

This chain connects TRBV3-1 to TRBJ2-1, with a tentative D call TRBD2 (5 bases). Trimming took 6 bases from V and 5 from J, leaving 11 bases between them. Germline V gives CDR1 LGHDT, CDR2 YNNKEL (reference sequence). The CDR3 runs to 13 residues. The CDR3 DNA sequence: TGTGCCAGCAGAAGTAGCGATAACAATGAGCAGTTCTTC. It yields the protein CASRSSDNNEQFF.

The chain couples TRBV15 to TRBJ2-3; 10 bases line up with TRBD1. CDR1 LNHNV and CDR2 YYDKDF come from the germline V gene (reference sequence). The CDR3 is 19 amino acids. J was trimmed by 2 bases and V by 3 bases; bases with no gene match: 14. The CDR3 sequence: CATSRRQGAFRGYTDTQYF. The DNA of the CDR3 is TGTGCCACCAGCAGGAGACAGGGGGCGTTCCGCGGTTACACAGATACGCAGTATTTT.

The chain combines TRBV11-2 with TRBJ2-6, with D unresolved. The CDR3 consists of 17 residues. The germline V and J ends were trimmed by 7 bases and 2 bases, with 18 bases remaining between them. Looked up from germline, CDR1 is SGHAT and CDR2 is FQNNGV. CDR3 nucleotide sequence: TGTGCCAGCATAACCTACAGTTGGATTCCTGGGGCCAACGTCCTGACTTTC. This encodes CASITYSWIPGANVLTF. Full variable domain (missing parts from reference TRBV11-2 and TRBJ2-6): EAGVAQSPRYKIIEKRQSVAFWCNPISGHATLYWYQQILGQGPKLLIQFQNNGVVDDSQLPKDRFSAERLKGVDSTLKIQPAKLEDSAVYLCASITYSWIPGANVLTFGAGSRLTVL.

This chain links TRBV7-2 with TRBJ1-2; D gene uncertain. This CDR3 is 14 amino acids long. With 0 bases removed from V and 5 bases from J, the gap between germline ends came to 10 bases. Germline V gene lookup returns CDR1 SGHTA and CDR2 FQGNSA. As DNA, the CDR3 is TGTGCCAGCAGCTTAGCGCTAGGCATTTATGGCTACACCTTC. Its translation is CASSLALGIYGYTF.

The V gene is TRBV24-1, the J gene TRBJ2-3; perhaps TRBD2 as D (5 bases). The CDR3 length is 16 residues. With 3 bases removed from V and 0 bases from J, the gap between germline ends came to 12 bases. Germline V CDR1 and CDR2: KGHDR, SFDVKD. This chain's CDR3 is CATSDPGLSSTDTQYF. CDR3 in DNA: TGTGCCACCAGTGATCCCGGACTCTCCAGCACAGATACGCAGTATTTT.

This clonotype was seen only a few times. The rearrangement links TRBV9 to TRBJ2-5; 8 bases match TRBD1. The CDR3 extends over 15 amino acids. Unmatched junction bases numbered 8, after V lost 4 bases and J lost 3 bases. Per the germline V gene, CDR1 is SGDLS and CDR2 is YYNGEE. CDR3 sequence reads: CASSPPDRGEETQYF. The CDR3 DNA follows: TGTGCCAGCAGCCCCCCCGACAGGGGAGAAGAGACCCAGTACTTC.